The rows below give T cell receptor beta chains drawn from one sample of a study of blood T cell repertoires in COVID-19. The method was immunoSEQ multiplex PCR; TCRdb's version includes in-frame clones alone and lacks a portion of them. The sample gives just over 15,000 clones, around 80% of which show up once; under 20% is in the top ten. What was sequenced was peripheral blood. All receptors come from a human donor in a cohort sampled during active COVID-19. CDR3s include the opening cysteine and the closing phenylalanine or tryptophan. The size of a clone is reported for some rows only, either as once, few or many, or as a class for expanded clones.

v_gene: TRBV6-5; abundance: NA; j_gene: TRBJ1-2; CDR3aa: CASSSTVNGYTF
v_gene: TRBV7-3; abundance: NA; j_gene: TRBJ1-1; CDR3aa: CASSLTGSTGTEAFF
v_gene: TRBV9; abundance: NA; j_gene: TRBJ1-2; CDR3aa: CASSVDGAYGYTF
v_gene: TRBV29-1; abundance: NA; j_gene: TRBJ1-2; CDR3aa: CSVVPGYTF
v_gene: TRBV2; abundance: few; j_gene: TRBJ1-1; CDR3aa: CASILQGYTEAFF
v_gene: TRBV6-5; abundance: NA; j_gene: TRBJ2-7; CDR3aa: CASSRSGRASNEQYF
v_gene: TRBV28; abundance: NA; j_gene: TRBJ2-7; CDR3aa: CATQDTTVSFEQYF
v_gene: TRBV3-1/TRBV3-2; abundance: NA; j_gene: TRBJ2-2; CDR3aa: CPTMRGGNTGELFF
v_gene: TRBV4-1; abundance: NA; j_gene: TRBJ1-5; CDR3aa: CASSLTGGNQPQHF
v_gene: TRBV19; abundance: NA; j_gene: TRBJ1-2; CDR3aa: CASSSGTGPYGYTF
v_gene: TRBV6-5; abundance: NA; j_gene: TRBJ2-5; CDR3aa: CASSYSTGVQETQYF
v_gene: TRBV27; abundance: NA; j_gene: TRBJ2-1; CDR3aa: CASSPGGTFYNEQFF
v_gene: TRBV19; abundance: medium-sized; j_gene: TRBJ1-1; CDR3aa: CASSIGSTEAFF
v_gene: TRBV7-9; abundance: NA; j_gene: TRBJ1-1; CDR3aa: CASSSDILAFF
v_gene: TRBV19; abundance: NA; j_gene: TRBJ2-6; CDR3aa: CASSGRGASGANVLTF
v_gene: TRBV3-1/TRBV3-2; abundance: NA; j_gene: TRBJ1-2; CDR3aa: CASSLAEVYGYTF
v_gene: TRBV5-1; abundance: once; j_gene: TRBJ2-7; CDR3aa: CASSPGHQMIEQYF
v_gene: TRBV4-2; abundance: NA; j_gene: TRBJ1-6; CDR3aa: CASSQDLGSSYNSPLHF
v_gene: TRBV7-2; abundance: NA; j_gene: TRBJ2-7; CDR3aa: CASSLVTGTGGKQYF
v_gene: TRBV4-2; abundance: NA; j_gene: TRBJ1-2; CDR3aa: CASSTTMGQNYGYTF
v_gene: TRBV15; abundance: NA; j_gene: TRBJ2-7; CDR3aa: CATARSGYEQYF
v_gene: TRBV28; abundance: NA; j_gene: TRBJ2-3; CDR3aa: CASSPPGTGTDTQYF
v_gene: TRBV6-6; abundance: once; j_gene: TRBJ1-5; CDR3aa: CASKQTGDQPQHF
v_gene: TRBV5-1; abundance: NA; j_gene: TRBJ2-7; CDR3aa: CASSTGQGYEQYF
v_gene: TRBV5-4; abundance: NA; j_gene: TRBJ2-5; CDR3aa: CASSSGLAQETQYF
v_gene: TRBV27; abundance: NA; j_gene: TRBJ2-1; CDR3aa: CASSLTSYNPYNEQFF
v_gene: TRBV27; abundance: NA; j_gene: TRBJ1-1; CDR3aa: CASSPAGGMNTEAFF
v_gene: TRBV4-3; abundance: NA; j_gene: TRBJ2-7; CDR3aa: CASSQNPGLEMEQYF
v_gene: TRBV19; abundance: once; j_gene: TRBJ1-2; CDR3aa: CASKTGTGQSRGYTF
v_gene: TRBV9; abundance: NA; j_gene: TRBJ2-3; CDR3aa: CASSVDSSGTSGSTDTQYF
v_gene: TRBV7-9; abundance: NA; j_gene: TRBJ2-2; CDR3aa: CASRTGAGTGELFF
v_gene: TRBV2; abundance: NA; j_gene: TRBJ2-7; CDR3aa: CASSAPGTGGTLQYF
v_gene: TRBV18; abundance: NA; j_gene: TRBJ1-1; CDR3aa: CASSPRTGGVVMNTEAFF
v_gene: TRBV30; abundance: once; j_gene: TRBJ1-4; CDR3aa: CAWSGGGGREKLFF
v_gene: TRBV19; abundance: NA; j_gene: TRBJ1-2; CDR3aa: CASSYGTGPNYGYTF
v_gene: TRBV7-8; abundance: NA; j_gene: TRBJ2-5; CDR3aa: CASSLVNRETQYF
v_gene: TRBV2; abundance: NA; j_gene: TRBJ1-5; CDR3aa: CASAEGARNQPQHF
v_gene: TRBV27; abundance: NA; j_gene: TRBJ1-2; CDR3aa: CASSPNRGGGYTF
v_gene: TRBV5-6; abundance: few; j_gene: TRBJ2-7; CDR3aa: CASSLAGTYEQYF
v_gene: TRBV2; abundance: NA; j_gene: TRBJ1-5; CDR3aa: CASSEGPGNQPQHF
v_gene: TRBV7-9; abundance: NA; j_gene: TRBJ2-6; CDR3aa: CASSPDRVFYSGANVLTF
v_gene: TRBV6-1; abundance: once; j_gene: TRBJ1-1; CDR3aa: CASSEGTGMNTEAFF
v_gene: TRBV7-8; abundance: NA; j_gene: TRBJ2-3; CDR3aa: CASTLTRGTDTQYF
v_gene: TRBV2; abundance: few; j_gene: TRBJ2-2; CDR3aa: CASSDGPLNTGELFF
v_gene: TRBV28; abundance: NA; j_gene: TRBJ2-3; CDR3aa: CASSQALDPDTQYF
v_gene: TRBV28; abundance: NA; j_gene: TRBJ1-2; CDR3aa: CASLTYTSLLNRNGYTF
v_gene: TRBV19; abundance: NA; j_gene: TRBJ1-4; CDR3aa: CASTLGQDEHEKLFF